There are a few counts of the clone carrying this TCR beta chain. Its antigen is unknown. The sample comes from a study of blood T cells in healthy people across ages. Overall study: Researchers report that template switching captured about one barcoded beta molecule per two T cells.

The CDR3 length is 16 residues. Trimming took 0 bases from V and 4 from J; bases not matched to a gene: 5. The germline V gene has CDR1 LGHNA and CDR2 YNFKEQ. It was with a sample-barcoded 5' primer and a J-beta primer mix that a second PCR of roughly 7 to 12 cycles was run. TCRdb re-called the 5' RACE reads through MiXCR, storing one row per CDR3 protein. The sample lists around 1,900,000 distinct CDR3 sequences, about 39% occurring once. Healthy Caucasian individuals from Russia aged about 6 to 95 were enrolled as donors. At least 5 micrograms of total RNA were extracted per sample. General study points: Observed TCR beta diversity per million T cells went down as age went up. This fall followed a roughly linear course with age.

The sequence was collected from a human donor in good health. Specimen: blood. V gene TRBV4-2 combines with J gene TRBJ2-5; 10 bases are a match to TRBD2. CDR3 bases: TGTGCCAGCAGCCAAGAAGGACTAGCGGTCGGAGAGACCCAGTACTTC. This gives the protein CASSQEGLAVGETQYF.